This passage covers 21 T cell receptor beta chains from one sample sequenced in a study of blood T cell repertoires in COVID-19. The repertoire was sequenced with immunoSEQ multiplex PCR; TCRdb's copy has only in-frame clones and lacks some. The sample lists 90,000 to 150,000 clones, 82% occurring once. The sequenced sample consisted of peripheral blood. The receptors here all came from a human donor in a cohort sampled during active COVID-19.

The J gene is TRBJ1-2, the V gene TRBV19; a weak D match, TRBD1 (5 bases). CDR1 LNHDA and CDR2 SQIVND come from the germline V gene (reference sequence). V lost 5 bases and J 5 bases, leaving 15 bases between the germline ends. The CDR3 spans 14 residues. CDR3 nucleotides: TGTGCCAGTAGTTTACACGGGGACTTGTATGGCTACACCTTC. This encodes CASSLHGDLYGYTF.

The chain combines TRBV5-6 with TRBJ1-3; D is possibly TRBD1 (5 bases). CDR3 size: 14 residues. The ends were cut back, 5 bases at V and 8 bases at J, with 17 bases in the middle. Germline V gene lookup returns CDR1 SGHDT and CDR2 YYEEEE. CDR3 sequence (DNA): TGTGCCAGCAGGCGCGGGACGTCGGGGGACACCATATATTTT. Its protein product is CASRRGTSGDTIYF.

The chain uses TRBV6-2 or TRBV6-3 and TRBJ2-2, with D possibly matching TRBD1 (6 bases). The CDR3 contains 13 residues. The V end lost 5 bases, the J end lost 4 bases, and 8 bases lay between the germline ends. The V gene's germline CDR1 is MNHEY and CDR2 SVGEGT. In DNA form, the CDR3 reads TGTGCCAGCAGTGACAGGAGCACCGGGGAGCTGTTTTTT. This sequence encodes CASSDRSTGELFF.

This rearrangement joins TRBV28 to TRBJ2-7; D is uncertain. Deletions cut 6 bases from V and 3 bases from J, with 9 bases between. The germline V gene encodes CDR1 MDHEN and CDR2 SYDVKM. The length of the CDR3 is 12 residues. The CDR3 reads CASRPLSYEQYF. The CDR3, as DNA: TGTGCCAGCAGACCTCTTAGCTACGAGCAGTACTTC.

The genes are TRBV4-1 and TRBJ1-3; 9 bases agree with TRBD1. With V trimmed by 0 bases and J by 3 bases, 3 bases remained unmatched. This CDR3 has 16 amino acids. Per the germline V gene, CDR1 is MGHRA and CDR2 is YSYEKL. CDR3 in amino acids: CASSQEQGARGNTIYF. In DNA form, the CDR3 reads TGCGCCAGCAGCCAAGAACAGGGGGCTCGTGGAAACACCATATATTTT.

The gene calls are TRBV28 and TRBJ2-7; TRBD1 matches at 9 bases. In germline, CDR1 is MDHEN, CDR2 SYDVKM. Germline trimming cut 7 bases from V and 1 base from J; bases unmatched to any gene: 5. This CDR3 is built from 14 residues. The CDR3 protein is CASIPGTGSYEQYF. CDR3 coding DNA: TGTGCCAGCATCCCCGGGACAGGGTCCTACGAGCAGTACTTC.

The chain has TRBV5-4 and TRBJ1-1, with 7 bases identical to TRBD1. The CDR3 loop spans 15 amino acids. V lost 4 bases to trimming and J lost 0 bases; unmatched junction nucleotides: 6. Looked up from germline, CDR1 is SGHNT and CDR2 is YYREEE (reference sequence). CDR3: CASSKQGLMNTEAFF. Written as DNA, the CDR3 is TGTGCCAGCAGCAAACAGGGGCTCATGAACACTGAAGCTTTCTTT.

This clone was counted between two and nine times. This sequence joins TRBV5-4 and TRBJ1-1; D possibly corresponds to TRBD1 (6 bases). CDR1 and CDR2 (germline): SGHNT, YYREEE (reference sequence). This CDR3 spans 14 amino acids. The V end was cut by 3 bases, the J end by 3 bases, with 12 bases between. CDR3 in amino acids: CASSSPPGDTEAFF. Written as DNA, the CDR3 is TGTGCCAGCAGCTCCCCCCCAGGGGACACTGAAGCTTTCTTT. Full variable domain (outside the CDR3, taken from reference TRBV5-4 and TRBJ1-1): ETGVTQSPTHLIKTRGQQVTLRCSSQSGHNTVSWYQQALGQGPQFIFQYYREEENGRGNFPPRFSGLQFPNYSSELNVNALELDDSALYLCASSSPPGDTEAFFGQGTRLTVV.

The chain employs TRBV1 and TRBJ2-7; the tabulated D call, TRBD2, remains unverified against the DNA. TRBV1 is flagged as a pseudogene. The CDR3 length is 16 residues. This chain's CDR3 is CTSSQAPSGGAYEQYF. CDR3 DNA: TGCACCAGCAGCCAAGCCCCTAGCGGGGGGGCCTACGAGCAGTACTTC.

J is TRBJ1-1 and V is TRBV5-5, with 7 positions matching TRBD1. Trimming at V came to 5 bases and at J to 2 bases, leaving 9 bases not matched to a gene. This CDR3 has 15 residues. Germline V gene sequence: CDR1 SGHKS, CDR2 YYEKEE (reference sequence). The CDR3 is CASSTRGTPNTEAFF. As DNA, the CDR3 is TGTGCCAGCAGTACCAGGGGGACCCCCAACACTGAAGCTTTCTTT.

The chain has TRBV5-1 and TRBJ2-7; 7 bases are shared with TRBD1. The CDR3 contains 14 residues. In germline, CDR1 is SGHRS, CDR2 YFSETQ. With V trimmed by 6 bases and J by 2 bases, 8 bases remained unmatched. Here the CDR3 reads CASTRTGEPYEQYF. In nucleotides, the CDR3 is TGCGCCAGCACCCGAACAGGGGAACCCTACGAGCAGTACTTC.

This clone has a handful of counts. CDR3 nucleotide sequence: TGTGCCAGCAGCTTATTTGGGACTAGCGCCTACGAGCAGTACTTC. This translates into CASSLFGTSAYEQYF. The chain couples TRBV13 to TRBJ2-7; TRBD2 agrees at 10 bases. CDR3 length: 15 amino acids. The V and J ends lost 2 bases and 2 bases, in that order; junction bases with no gene match: 3. CDR1 is PRHDT, CDR2 FYEKMQ, per germline (reference sequence). Full variable domain (remainder filled in from reference TRBV13 and TRBJ2-7): AAGVIQSPRHLIKEKRETATLKCYPIPRHDTVYWYQQGPGQDPQFLISFYEKMQSDKGSIPDRFSAQQFSDYHSELNMSSLELGDSALYFCASSLFGTSAYEQYFGPGTRLTVT.

This chain links TRBV28 with TRBJ1-6, with 8 bases lining up with TRBD1. V lost 2 bases, J lost 7 bases, and 1 base stayed unmatched. Germline V gene lookup returns CDR1 MDHEN and CDR2 SYDVKM. The CDR3 sequence is 14 residues long. DNA of the CDR3: TGTGCCAGCAGTTTAGCAGGGGGCAATTCACCCCTCCACTTT. This translates into CASSLAGGNSPLHF.

The chain uses TRBV5-6 and TRBJ2-2; D is undetermined. The CDR3 has 13 residues. In germline, CDR1 is SGHDT, CDR2 YYEEEE. Trimming stripped 0 bases from V and 7 bases from J, with 7 bases between. CDR3 DNA sequence: TGTGCCAGCAGCTTGGGGTCGGGCGGGGAGCTGTTTTTT. Its translation is CASSLGSGGELFF.

In this sample, this clone turned up a few times. J is TRBJ1-2 and V is TRBV20-1, with 8 bases that match TRBD1. Germline V gene lookup returns CDR1 DFQATT and CDR2 SNEGSKA (reference sequence). Trimming at V came to 3 bases and at J to 8 bases, leaving 11 bases not matched to a gene. The CDR3 totals 14 residues. The CDR3 DNA sequence: TGCAGTGCTAGTCGCCGGCAGGGGGCTAGAGGCTACACCTTC. It translates to CSASRRQGARGYTF.

The chain combines TRBV2 with TRBJ2-2; the D gene is possibly TRBD1 (6 bases). The V end lost 4 bases, the J end lost 4 bases, and 13 bases lay between the germline ends. The CDR3 is 15 residues long. Germline lookup yields CDR1 SNHLY and CDR2 FYNNEI. The CDR3 DNA sequence: TGTGCCAGCAGTGTAACTATCAGGGGCACCGGGGAGCTGTTTTTT. Protein sequence: CASSVTIRGTGELFF.

A remark on this clone: Other DNA sequences in this specimen translate into the identical CDR3. The V call is TRBV18, the J call TRBJ2-2; 8 bases map to TRBD1. The V gene end was trimmed by 3 bases and the J gene end by 0 bases; junction bases not matched to a gene: 3. CDR3 length equals 16 residues. Germline V gene data show CDR1 as KGHSH and CDR2 as LQKENI. This CDR3 reads CASSPGQGANTGELFF. The CDR3 DNA follows: TGTGCCAGCTCACCCGGACAGGGAGCGAACACCGGGGAGCTGTTTTTT.

The gene calls are TRBV25-1 and TRBJ1-2; maybe TRBD1 (5 bases). V gave up 6 bases and J gave up 4 bases, with 18 bases separating them. This CDR3 spans 15 amino acids. Germline V gene sequence: CDR1 MGHDK, CDR2 SYGVNS. The CDR3 nucleotides read TGTGCCAGCAGCGCAGGGAGGGGAGCCTCCTATGGCTACACCTTC. Amino acid sequence: CASSAGRGASYGYTF.

The rearrangement links TRBV6-6 to TRBJ2-7, with 7 positions matching TRBD1. Losses at the gene ends were 6 bases for V and 2 bases for J; bases not matched to a gene: 1. The CDR3 length is 12 residues. Per germline, CDR1 MNHNY and CDR2 SVGAGI (reference sequence). The chain's CDR3 is CASRQGPYEQYF. The CDR3 DNA reads TGTGCCAGCAGACAGGGGCCCTACGAGCAGTACTTC.

The chain recombines TRBV27 with TRBJ2-1; D ambiguous. CDR1 and CDR2 from the germline V gene are MNHEY and SMNVEV (reference sequence). The CDR3 totals 16 residues. Trimming stripped 6 bases from V and 4 bases from J, with 19 bases between. The CDR3 spells CASRPQVYTLYNEQFF. The CDR3 region has the DNA TGTGCCAGCAGACCCCAGGTCTACACATTATACAATGAGCAGTTCTTC.

The chain couples TRBV5-4 to TRBJ2-2, with 13 bases matching TRBD2. The CDR3 has 16 residues. Trimming at V came to 4 bases and at J to 8 bases, leaving 8 bases not matched to a gene. Germline V gives CDR1 SGHNT, CDR2 YYREEE (reference sequence). Here the CDR3 DNA reads TGTGCCAGCAGCCCCACTAGCGGGGGGGGGTTGGGGGAGCTGTTTTTT. It yields the protein CASSPTSGGGLGELFF.